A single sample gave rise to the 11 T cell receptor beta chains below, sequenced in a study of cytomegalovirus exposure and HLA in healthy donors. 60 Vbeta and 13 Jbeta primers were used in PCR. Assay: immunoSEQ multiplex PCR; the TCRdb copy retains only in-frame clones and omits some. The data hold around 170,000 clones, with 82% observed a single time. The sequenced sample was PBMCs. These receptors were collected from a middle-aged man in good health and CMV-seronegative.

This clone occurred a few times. Here the CDR3 DNA reads TGCGCCAGCAGCTTAGAGGGGGAAGTCTATGGCTACACCTTC. This codes for CASSLEGEVYGYTF. The chain joins TRBV5-1 to TRBJ1-2; tentatively, D is TRBD1 (6 bases). The V gene lost 2 bases and the J gene lost 4 bases, with 12 bases spanning the gap. CDR1 is SGHRS and CDR2 is YFSETQ in the germline V gene. The CDR3 covers 14 residues.

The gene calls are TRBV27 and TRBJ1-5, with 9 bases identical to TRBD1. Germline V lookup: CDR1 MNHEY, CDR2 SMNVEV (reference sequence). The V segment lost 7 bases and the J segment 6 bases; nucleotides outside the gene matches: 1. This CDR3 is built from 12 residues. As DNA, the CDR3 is TGTGCCAGCACGACAGGGGGTCAGCCCCAGCATTTT. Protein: CASTTGGQPQHF.

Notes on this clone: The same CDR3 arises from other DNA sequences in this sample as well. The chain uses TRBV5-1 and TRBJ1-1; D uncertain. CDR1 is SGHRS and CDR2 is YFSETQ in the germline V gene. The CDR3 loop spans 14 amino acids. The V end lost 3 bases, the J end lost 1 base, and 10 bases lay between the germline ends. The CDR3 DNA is TGCGCCAGCAGCTATGGCGGCGGGAACACTGAAGCTTTCTTT. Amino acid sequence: CASSYGGGNTEAFF. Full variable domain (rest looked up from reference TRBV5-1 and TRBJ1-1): KAGVTQTPRYLIKTRGQQVTLSCSPISGHRSVSWYQQTPGQGLQFLFEYFSETQRNKGNFPGRFSGRQFSNSRSEMNVSTLELGDSALYLCASSYGGGNTEAFFGQGTRLTVV.

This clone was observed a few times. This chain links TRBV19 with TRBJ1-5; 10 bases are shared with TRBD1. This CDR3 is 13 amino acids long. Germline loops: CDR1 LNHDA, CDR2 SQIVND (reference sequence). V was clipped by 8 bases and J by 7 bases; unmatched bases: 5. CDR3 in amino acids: CASGDRGGQPQHF. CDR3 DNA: TGTGCCAGTGGGGACAGGGGAGGGCAGCCCCAGCATTTT.

The CDR3 DNA reads as TGTGCCAGCAGCTTAAGAGCGGGAGGCTCCTACGAGCAGTACTTC. It translates to CASSLRAGGSYEQYF. This chain uses TRBV11-1 with TRBJ2-7, with 9 positions matching TRBD2. This CDR3 comprises 15 residues. CDR1 is SGHAT, CDR2 FQDESV, per germline (reference sequence). V gave up 2 bases and J gave up 0 bases; unmatched junction bases: 2.

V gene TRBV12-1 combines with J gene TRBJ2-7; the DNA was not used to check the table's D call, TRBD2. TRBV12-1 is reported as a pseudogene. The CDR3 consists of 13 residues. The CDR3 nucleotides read TGTGCCAGCAGCTTACCGAGCTCCTACGAGCAGTACTTC. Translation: CASSLPSSYEQYF.

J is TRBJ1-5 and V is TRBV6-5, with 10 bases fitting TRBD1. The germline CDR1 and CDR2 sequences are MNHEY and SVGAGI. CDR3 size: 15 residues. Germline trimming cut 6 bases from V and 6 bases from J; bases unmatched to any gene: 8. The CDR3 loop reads CASSLRTGGRQPQHF. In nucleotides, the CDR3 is TGTGCCAGCAGCCTTAGGACAGGGGGACGTCAGCCCCAGCATTTT.

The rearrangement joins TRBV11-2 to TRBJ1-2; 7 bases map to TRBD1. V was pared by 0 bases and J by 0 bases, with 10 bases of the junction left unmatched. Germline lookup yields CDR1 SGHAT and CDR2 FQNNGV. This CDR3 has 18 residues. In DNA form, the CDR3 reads TGTGCCAGCAGCTTAGATCTCCCAGGGGGAGTAGCTAACTATGGCTACACCTTC. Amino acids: CASSLDLPGGVANYGYTF.

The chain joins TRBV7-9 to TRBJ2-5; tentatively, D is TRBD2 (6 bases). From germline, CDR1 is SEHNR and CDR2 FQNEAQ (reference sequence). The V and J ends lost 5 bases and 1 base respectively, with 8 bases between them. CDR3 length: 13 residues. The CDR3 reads CASSTGLQETQYF. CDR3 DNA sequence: TGTGCCAGCAGCACGGGACTCCAAGAGACCCAGTACTTC.

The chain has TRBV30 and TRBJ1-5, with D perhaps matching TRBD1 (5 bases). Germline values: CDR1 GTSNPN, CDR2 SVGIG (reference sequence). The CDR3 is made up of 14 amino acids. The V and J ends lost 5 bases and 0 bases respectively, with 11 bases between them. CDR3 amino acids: CAWSGGNSNQPQHF. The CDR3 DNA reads TGTGCCTGGTCCGGGGGAAATAGCAATCAGCCCCAGCATTTT.

The CDR3 sequence is CASDTTDQPQHF. CDR3 sequence (DNA): TGTGCCAGCGACACGACGGATCAGCCCCAGCATTTT. The V gene is TRBV6-5, the J gene TRBJ1-5; no firm D call. The CDR3 length is 12 residues. Germline loops: CDR1 MNHEY, CDR2 SVGAGI. V was cut by 8 bases and J by 5 bases, with 10 bases left in between.